These 26 T cell receptor beta chains were sequenced from one sample in a study of neurological immune-mediated disorders. MiXCR, run by TCRdb on the 5' RACE reads, gives a single entry per CDR3 protein. Counted here are about 66,000 distinct CDR3 sequences, 4.8% occurring once; the ten biggest clones make up about 2.2%. The source material was PBMCs. The source of these receptors is a woman between 65 and 79 years old with multiple sclerosis.

In its sample, this clonotype was seen many times. V usage is TRBV7-8 and J usage is TRBJ2-3; 13 bases align to TRBD2. Germline trimming cut 1 base from V and 4 bases from J; bases unmatched to any gene: 2. CDR1 is SGHVS, CDR2 FQNEAQ, per germline. The CDR3 sequence is 16 residues long. The CDR3 bases are TGTGCCAGCAGCTTAGGGACTAGCGGGAGTTCAGATACGCAGTATTTT. This encodes CASSLGTSGSSDTQYF.

The chain joins TRBV20-1 to TRBJ2-4, with 12 bases fitting TRBD2. Germline trimming cut 6 bases from V and 2 bases from J; bases unmatched to any gene: 5. The CDR3 is 15 residues long. Germline V gene data show CDR1 as DFQATT and CDR2 as SNEGSKA (reference sequence). The CDR3 nucleotides read TGCAGTGCGAGTAGGACTAGCGGGACCAAAAACATTCAGTACTTC. Translation: CSASRTSGTKNIQYF.

This clonotype came up many times. The DNA of the CDR3 is TGTGCCAGCTCGAGGAGGGTCAACCAAGAGACCCAGTACTTC. It translates to CASSRRVNQETQYF. The gene calls are TRBV3-1 and TRBJ2-5; D possibly corresponds to TRBD2 (6 bases). The CDR3 has 14 amino acids. V lost 8 bases to trimming and J lost 0 bases, with 13 bases between them. Germline V CDR1 and CDR2: LGHDT, YNNKEL (reference sequence).

This clonotype was found many times. The V gene is TRBV27, the J gene TRBJ1-2; 8 bases align to TRBD1. The germline gives CDR1 MNHEY, CDR2 SMNVEV (reference sequence). The junction had 7 bases not matched to a gene; V was cut back by 6 bases and J by 4 bases. The CDR3 contains 14 residues. The CDR3 DNA reads as TGTGCCAGCAGGGATACAGGGGGACGCTATGGCTACACCTTC. Its translation: CASRDTGGRYGYTF.

This clonotype was detected many times. The chain has TRBV6-5 and TRBJ1-5; D is undetermined. Trimming took 2 bases from V and 6 from J, leaving 11 bases between them. Germline CDR1 reads MNHEY; CDR2 reads SVGAGI. There are 14 residues in the CDR3. This chain's CDR3 is CASSYTPGSQPQHF. The CDR3 coding sequence is TGTGCCAGCAGTTACACCCCCGGGAGTCAGCCCCAGCATTTT.

This clonotype was recorded at least ten times. The gene calls are TRBV6-1 and TRBJ2-7; TRBD1 matches 7 bases. CDR1 and CDR2 (germline): MNHNS, SASEGT. The trim removed 4 bases at V and 3 bases at J, leaving 6 bases unmatched. This CDR3 has 14 residues. The CDR3 DNA reads TGTGCCAGCAGTGCCCGGGACAGATTCTACGAGCAGTACTTC. It encodes CASSARDRFYEQYF.

This clonotype showed up many times. The chain recombines TRBV3-1 with TRBJ2-7; no definite D call. The CDR3 extends over 12 amino acids. Germline V lookup: CDR1 LGHDT, CDR2 YNNKEL (reference sequence). V lost 1 base to trimming and J lost 6 bases, with 7 bases between them. The CDR3 nucleotides read TGTGCCAGCAGCCAAGGCGTGAGCGAGCAGTACTTC. This encodes CASSQGVSEQYF.

In its sample, this clonotype was seen many times. V is TRBV15 and J is TRBJ2-2, with unresolved D. Germline V gene lookup returns CDR1 LNHNV and CDR2 YYDKDF (reference sequence). The CDR3 runs 13 residues. With 3 bases removed from V and 10 bases from J, the gap between germline ends came to 12 bases. Here the CDR3 reads CATSSRAKEELFF. The CDR3 DNA is TGTGCCACCAGCAGTCGGGCGAAGGAGGAGCTGTTTTTT.

The chain joins TRBV11-3 to TRBJ1-1; D gene ambiguous. Germline assignment: CDR1 SGHNT and CDR2 YENEEA. The CDR3 spans 14 residues. V lost 5 bases, J lost 4 bases, and 14 bases lay in between. CDR3 in DNA: TGTGCCAGCAGCCACCCTTTCACGGGCACTGAAGCTTTCTTT. It is translated as CASSHPFTGTEAFF. Based on the CDR3 plus reference TRBV11-3 and TRBJ1-1, the full variable domain is EAGVVQSPRYKIIEKKQPVAFWCNPISGHNTLYWYLQNLGQGPELLIRYENEEAVDDSQLPKDRFSAERLKGVDSTLKIQPAELGDSAVYLCASSHPFTGTEAFFGQGTRLTVV.

This chain links TRBV12-3 or TRBV12-4 with TRBJ2-5, with D perhaps assigned TRBD1 or TRBD2 (5 bases each). This CDR3 region has 13 residues. V dropped 7 bases and J dropped 5 bases, with 14 bases sitting between them. The CDR3 sequence: CASNEGSAETQYF. CDR3 DNA: TGTGCCAGCAATGAGGGGTCCGCGGAGACCCAGTACTTC.

This clonotype showed up just a few times. The chain is built from TRBV12-3 or TRBV12-4 and TRBJ2-2; a possible D gene is TRBD2 (5 bases). The CDR3 sequence is 15 residues long. V lost 3 bases and J 5 bases, leaving 13 bases between the germline ends. The CDR3 spells CASSFAPRGTGELFF. The DNA for the CDR3 is TGTGCCAGCAGTTTTGCCCCCCGCGGGACCGGGGAGCTGTTTTTT.

The table lists this clonotype with many counts. J is TRBJ1-5 and V is TRBV27; maybe TRBD1 (6 bases). Germline V CDR1 and CDR2: MNHEY, SMNVEV (reference sequence). This CDR3 is built from 16 residues. Trimming shortened V by 3 bases and J by 2 bases, and 14 bases separated the two germline ends. DNA for the CDR3: TGTGCCAGCAGTTTGGGGGGGGGCTTGGGCAATCAGCCCCAGCATTTT. Its protein is CASSLGGGLGNQPQHF.

Only a few counts were recorded for this clonotype. The chain is built from TRBV10-1 and TRBJ2-4, with 8 bases matching TRBD2. V was pared by 5 bases and J by 10 bases, with 10 bases of the junction left unmatched. The germline CDR1 and CDR2 sequences are WNHNN and SYGVQD (reference sequence). The CDR3 is 14 residues long. CDR3 nucleotide sequence: TGCGCCAGCAGTCCCAGCGGGAGAGGGAAAATTCAGTACTTC. Its translation: CASSPSGRGKIQYF.

This clonotype was recorded a few times. The rearrangement joins TRBV27 to TRBJ2-7; 7 bases map to TRBD2. The length of the CDR3 is 14 residues. After removal of 4 bases from V and 8 bases from J, the junction contained 11 bases not matched to a gene. Per germline, CDR1 MNHEY and CDR2 SMNVEV (reference sequence). In nucleotides, the CDR3 is TGTGCCAGCAGTTCCCACACTAGCGAATCACAGCAGTACTTC. Amino acids: CASSSHTSESQQYF.

In its sample, this clonotype was seen many times. The rearrangement uses TRBV12-3 or TRBV12-4 and TRBJ2-1; unclear D gene. V was shortened by 1 base and J by 4 bases, with 5 bases between the two germline ends. The CDR3 is 13 amino acids. The chain's CDR3 is CASSLGRYNEQFF. CDR3 bases: TGTGCCAGCAGTTTAGGTCGGTACAATGAGCAGTTCTTC.

The table lists this clonotype with many counts. The rearrangement links TRBV7-2 to TRBJ2-2; 8 bases align to TRBD2. Germline lookup yields CDR1 SGHTA and CDR2 FQGNSA. V lost 5 bases, J lost 5 bases, and 7 bases stayed unmatched. CDR3 length equals 15 residues. CDR3 region: CASSPSGSLTGELFF. In DNA form, the CDR3 reads TGTGCCAGCAGCCCAAGCGGGAGTTTAACCGGGGAGCTGTTTTTT.

Ten or more counts support this clonotype. The gene calls are TRBV2 and TRBJ1-6; D not resolved. The CDR3 is made up of 15 amino acids. Trimming took off 6 bases at V and 3 bases at J, with 12 bases between the two ends. From germline, CDR1 is SNHLY and CDR2 FYNNEI. The CDR3 is CASREQRNYNSPLHF. CDR3 DNA: TGTGCCAGCAGGGAACAGAGAAACTATAATTCACCCCTCCACTTT. The variable domain in full, with the rest retrieved from reference TRBV2 and TRBJ1-6, is EPEVTQTPSHQVTQMGQEVILRCVPISNHLYFYWYRQILGQKVEFLVSFYNNEISEKSEIFDDQFSVERPDGSNFTLKIRSTKLEDSAMYFCASREQRNYNSPLHFGNGTRLTVT.

This clonotype was recorded many times. The chain recombines TRBV4-2 with TRBJ2-1; TRBD2 might be the D (6 bases). The CDR3 is made up of 15 amino acids. The germline V gene has CDR1 LGHNA and CDR2 YNFKEQ. V lost 1 base and J 5 bases, leaving 12 bases between the germline ends. The CDR3 sequence: CASSQAGTSNNEQFF. CDR3 sequence (DNA): TGTGCCAGCAGCCAAGCCGGGACTTCCAACAATGAGCAGTTCTTC.

This clonotype was seen ten or more times. This chain links TRBV11-2 with TRBJ2-1; no firm D call. V lost 0 bases, J lost 4 bases, and 10 bases lay in between. Per germline, CDR1 SGHAT and CDR2 FQNNGV. The CDR3 contains 15 residues. CDR3 bases: TGTGCCAGCAGCTTAGATCGGACCAATTACAATGAGCAGTTCTTC. It specifies CASSLDRTNYNEQFF.

This clonotype was picked up many times. At one boundary the junction diverges from the germline segment, which might be a read error. The CDR3 sequence is CASSPVQTGTSGMRDF. CDR3 coding DNA: TGCGCCAGCAGCCCGGTACAAACCGGGACTAGCGGGATGAGGGACTTC. The genes are TRBV5-1 and TRBJ2-7; 13 nucleotides match TRBD2. This CDR3 is built from 16 residues. Germline CDR1 and CDR2: SGHRS and YFSETQ.

This clonotype showed up many times. The chain combines TRBV30 with TRBJ1-2, with D possibly being TRBD1 (6 bases). Germline values: CDR1 GTSNPN, CDR2 SVGIG (reference sequence). Trimming pared 2 bases from V and 8 bases from J, leaving 9 bases between. The CDR3 runs to 11 residues. The CDR3 is CAWSRGDGYTF. CDR3 nucleotide sequence: TGTGCCTGGAGTAGGGGGGACGGCTACACCTTC. The whole variable domain, remainder taken from reference TRBV30 and TRBJ1-2, is SQTIHQWPATLVQPVGSPLSLECTVEGTSNPNLYWYRQAAGRGLQLLFYSVGIGQISSEVPQNLSASRPQDRQFILSSKKLLLSDSGFYLCAWSRGDGYTFGSGTRLTVV.

The chain links TRBV20-1 to TRBJ1-5; 10 bases align to TRBD1. V shed 3 bases, J shed 2 bases, and the junction held 4 bases outside the gene matches. Germline V gene data show CDR1 as DFQATT and CDR2 as SNEGSKA (reference sequence). CDR3 size: 15 residues. The CDR3 DNA sequence: TGCAGTGCTAGCCACGGGACAGGGGGCAATCAGCCCCAGCATTTT. It is translated as CSASHGTGGNQPQHF.

This clonotype was counted ten times or more. J is TRBJ2-7 and V is TRBV5-5; 8 positions agree with TRBD1. The CDR3 loop spans 14 amino acids. Germline V lookup: CDR1 SGHKS, CDR2 YYEKEE (reference sequence). With 4 bases clipped from V and 6 bases from J, the junction kept 9 bases outside the gene matches. The CDR3 loop reads CASSSLPGGGEQYF. The DNA for the CDR3 is TGTGCCAGCAGCAGTCTTCCAGGGGGCGGCGAGCAGTACTTC.

This clonotype was seen a handful of times. This chain links TRBV27 with TRBJ2-7; 8 nucleotides align to TRBD2. The CDR3 extends over 16 amino acids. V trimming: 0 bases; J trimming: 0 bases; junction bases outside the gene matches: 4. Germline CDR1 is MNHEY and CDR2 is SMNVEV (reference sequence). The CDR3 sequence: CASSLSHAGGSYEQYF. CDR3 nucleotides: TGTGCCAGCAGTTTATCGCACGCGGGAGGCTCCTACGAGCAGTACTTC.

V usage is TRBV5-1 and J usage is TRBJ2-7; 14 bases line up with TRBD2. V lost 4 bases and J lost 7; bases outside the gene matches: 10. Germline V gene lookup returns CDR1 SGHRS and CDR2 YFSETQ. This CDR3 is built from 16 residues. The CDR3 region has the DNA TGCGCCAGCAGCCCTGGGACTAGCGGGAGACCAAAAGAGCAGTACTTC. Its protein product is CASSPGTSGRPKEQYF.

This clonotype was counted many times. The gene calls are TRBV18 and TRBJ1-2; no reliable D call. Trimming cost V 4 bases and J 2 bases, with 11 bases left between them. This CDR3 is built from 14 residues. CDR1 KGHSH and CDR2 LQKENI come from the germline V gene. DNA of the CDR3: TGTGCCAGCTCACAAGACGGTCCCAACTATGGCTACACCTTC. Encoded protein: CASSQDGPNYGYTF.